One T cell receptor beta chain is described in this entry. Using its own MiXCR run on the RT-PCR reads, TCRdb lists one record per CDR3 protein. The sample has 98,000 or so distinct CDR3 sequences, around 35% seen once. This entry belongs to a study of patients and donors after allogeneic stem cell transplantation. The CDR3 runs 14 residues. Germline CDR1 LNHNV, CDR2 YYDKDF (reference sequence). The V end was cut by 1 base, the J end by 11 bases, with 14 bases between. The specimen was blood, either unsorted or a sorted T cell fraction (not recorded which). This chain joins TRBV15 and TRBJ1-4; D is undetermined. The origin of this receptor is a human donor who was either an allogeneic HSCT recipient or a stem cell or donor lymphocyte infusion donor (not recorded which). It is not recorded whose cells these are; they may come from a transplant donor. The CDR3 DNA reads TGTGCCACCAGCAGAGCTCGTGAGTTGGGGAAACTGTTTTTT. Residues: CATSRARELGKLFF.